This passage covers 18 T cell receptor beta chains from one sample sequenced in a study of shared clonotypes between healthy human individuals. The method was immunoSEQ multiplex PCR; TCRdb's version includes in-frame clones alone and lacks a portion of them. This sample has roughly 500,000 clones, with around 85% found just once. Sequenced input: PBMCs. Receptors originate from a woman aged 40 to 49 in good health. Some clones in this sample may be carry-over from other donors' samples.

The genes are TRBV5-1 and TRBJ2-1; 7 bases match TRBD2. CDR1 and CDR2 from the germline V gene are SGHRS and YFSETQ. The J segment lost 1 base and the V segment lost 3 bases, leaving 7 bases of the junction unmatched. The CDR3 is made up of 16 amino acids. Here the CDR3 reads CASSSTSATSYNEQFF. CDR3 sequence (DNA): TGCGCCAGCAGCTCTACTAGCGCGACATCCTACAATGAGCAGTTCTTC.

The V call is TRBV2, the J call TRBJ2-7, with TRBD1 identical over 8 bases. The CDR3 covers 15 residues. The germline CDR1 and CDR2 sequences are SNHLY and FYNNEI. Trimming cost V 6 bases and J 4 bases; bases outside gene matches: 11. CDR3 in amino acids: CASRDTRGTGYEQYF. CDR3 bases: TGTGCCAGCAGGGACACCCGGGGGACAGGTTACGAGCAGTACTTC. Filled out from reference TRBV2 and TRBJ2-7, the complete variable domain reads EPEVTQTPSHQVTQMGQEVILRCVPISNHLYFYWYRQILGQKVEFLVSFYNNEISEKSEIFDDQFSVERPDGSNFTLKIRSTKLEDSAMYFCASRDTRGTGYEQYFGPGTRLTVT.

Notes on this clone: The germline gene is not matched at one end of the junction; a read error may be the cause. The CDR3 loop reads CASSLGSRGEQFF. CDR3 sequence (DNA): TGTGCTAGCAGCTTAGGAAGCCGGGGTGAGCAGTTCTTC. The V and J genes are TRBV7-7 and TRBJ2-1, with D possibly matching TRBD2 (5 bases). In germline, CDR1 is SSHAT, CDR2 FNYEAQ (reference sequence). The CDR3 loop spans 13 amino acids.

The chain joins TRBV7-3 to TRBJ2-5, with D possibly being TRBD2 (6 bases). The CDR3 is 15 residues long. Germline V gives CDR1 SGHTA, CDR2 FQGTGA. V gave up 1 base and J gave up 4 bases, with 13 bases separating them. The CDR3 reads CASSLNGGVGETQYF. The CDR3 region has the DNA TGTGCCAGCAGCTTAAATGGCGGGGTGGGAGAGACCCAGTACTTC. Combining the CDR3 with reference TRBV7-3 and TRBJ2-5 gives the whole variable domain GAGVSQTPSNKVTEKGKYVELRCDPISGHTALYWYRQSLGQGPEFLIYFQGTGAADDSGLPNDRFFAVRPEGSVSTLKIQRTERGDSAVYLCASSLNGGVGETQYFGPGTRLLVL.

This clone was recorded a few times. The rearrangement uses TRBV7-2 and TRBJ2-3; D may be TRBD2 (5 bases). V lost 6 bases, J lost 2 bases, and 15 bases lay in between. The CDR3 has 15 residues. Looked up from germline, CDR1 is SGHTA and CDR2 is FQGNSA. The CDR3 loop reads CASSRSAGFTDTQYF. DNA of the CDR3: TGTGCCAGCAGTCGGTCGGCGGGTTTCACAGATACGCAGTATTTT.

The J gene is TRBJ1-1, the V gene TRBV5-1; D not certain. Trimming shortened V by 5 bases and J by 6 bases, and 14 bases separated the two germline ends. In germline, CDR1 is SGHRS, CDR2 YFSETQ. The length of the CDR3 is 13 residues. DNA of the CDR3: TGCGCCAGCAGTAGGGCGGCGCCCTCTGAAGCTTTCTTT. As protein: CASSRAAPSEAFF.

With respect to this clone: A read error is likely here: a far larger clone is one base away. Here the CDR3 DNA reads TGTGCCAGCTCACCAGCGACTAGCGGGACAGGGGATGAGCAGCTCTTC. Translating gives CASSPATSGTGDEQLF. This sequence joins TRBV18 and TRBJ2-1; D possibly corresponds to TRBD2 (11 bases). The CDR3 runs to 16 residues. CDR1 is KGHSH, CDR2 LQKENI, per germline.

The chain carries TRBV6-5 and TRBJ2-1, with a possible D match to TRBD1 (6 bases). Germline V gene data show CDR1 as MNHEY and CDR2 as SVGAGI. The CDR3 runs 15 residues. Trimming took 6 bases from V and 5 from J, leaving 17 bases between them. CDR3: CASRRRTGSHNEQFF. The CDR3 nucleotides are TGTGCCAGCAGGAGACGAACAGGGTCTCACAATGAGCAGTTCTTC.

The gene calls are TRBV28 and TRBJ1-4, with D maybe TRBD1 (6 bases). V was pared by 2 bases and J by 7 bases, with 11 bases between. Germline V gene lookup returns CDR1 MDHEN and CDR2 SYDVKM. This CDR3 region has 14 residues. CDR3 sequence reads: CASSLGGSSEKLFF. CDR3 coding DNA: TGTGCCAGCAGTTTAGGGGGCAGCAGTGAAAAACTGTTTTTT.

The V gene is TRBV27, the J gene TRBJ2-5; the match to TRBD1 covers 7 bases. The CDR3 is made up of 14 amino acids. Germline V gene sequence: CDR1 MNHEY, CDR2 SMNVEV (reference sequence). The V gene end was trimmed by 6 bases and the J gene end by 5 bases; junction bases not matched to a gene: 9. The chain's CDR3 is CASRWDSTWETQYF. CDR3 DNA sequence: TGTGCCAGCAGATGGGACAGCACTTGGGAGACCCAGTACTTC.

CDR3 amino acids: CASSESWTSGGSEQYF. CDR3 DNA sequence: TGCGCCAGCAGTGAGTCGTGGACTAGCGGGGGTAGCGAGCAGTACTTC. The chain uses TRBV10-1 and TRBJ2-7, with 13 positions matching TRBD2. CDR3 size: 16 residues. The V segment lost 0 bases and the J segment 6 bases; nucleotides outside the gene matches: 5. CDR1 and CDR2 from the germline V gene are WNHNN and SYGVQD (reference sequence).

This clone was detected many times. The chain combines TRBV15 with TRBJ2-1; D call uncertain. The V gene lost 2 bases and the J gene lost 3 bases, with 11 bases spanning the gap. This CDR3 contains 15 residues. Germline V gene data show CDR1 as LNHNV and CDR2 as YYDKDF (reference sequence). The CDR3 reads CATSRLINNYNEQFF. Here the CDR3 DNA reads TGTGCCACCAGCAGACTGATAAACAACTACAATGAGCAGTTCTTC.

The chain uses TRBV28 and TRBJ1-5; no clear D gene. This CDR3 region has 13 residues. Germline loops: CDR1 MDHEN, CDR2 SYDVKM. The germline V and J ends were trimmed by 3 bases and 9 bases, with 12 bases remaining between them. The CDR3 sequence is CASSFIALRPQHF. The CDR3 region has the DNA TGTGCCAGCAGTTTCATAGCACTTCGGCCCCAGCATTTT.

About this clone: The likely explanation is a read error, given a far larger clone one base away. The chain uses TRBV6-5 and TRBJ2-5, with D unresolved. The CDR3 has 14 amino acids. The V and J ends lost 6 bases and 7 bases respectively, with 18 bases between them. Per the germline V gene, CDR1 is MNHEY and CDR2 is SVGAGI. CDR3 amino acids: CASSRRPLLGTQYF. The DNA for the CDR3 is TGTGCCAGCAGCCGACGGCCGCTTTTGGGGACCCAGTACTTC.

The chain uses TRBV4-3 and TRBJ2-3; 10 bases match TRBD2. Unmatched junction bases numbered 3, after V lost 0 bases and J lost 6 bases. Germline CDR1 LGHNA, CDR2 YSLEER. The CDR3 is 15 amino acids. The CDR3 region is CASSQEGTSADTQYF. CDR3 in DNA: TGCGCCAGCAGCCAAGAAGGGACTAGCGCGGATACGCAGTATTTT.

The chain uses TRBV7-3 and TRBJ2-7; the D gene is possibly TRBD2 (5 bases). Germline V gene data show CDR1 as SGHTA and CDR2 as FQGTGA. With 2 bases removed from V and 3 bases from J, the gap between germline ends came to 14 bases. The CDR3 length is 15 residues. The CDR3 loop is CASSLGSLAIYEQYF. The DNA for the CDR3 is TGTGCCAGCAGCTTAGGATCCCTAGCCATCTACGAGCAGTACTTC.

The CDR3 sequence is CAWSVGGGLQETQYF. The CDR3 bases are TGTGCCTGGAGTGTAGGGGGGGGCTTACAAGAGACCCAGTACTTC. The rearrangement joins TRBV30 to TRBJ2-5, with TRBD2 as a possible D gene (7 bases). Germline CDR1 reads GTSNPN; CDR2 reads SVGIG (reference sequence). The CDR3 has 15 amino acids. With 0 bases removed from V and 2 bases from J, the gap between germline ends came to 13 bases.

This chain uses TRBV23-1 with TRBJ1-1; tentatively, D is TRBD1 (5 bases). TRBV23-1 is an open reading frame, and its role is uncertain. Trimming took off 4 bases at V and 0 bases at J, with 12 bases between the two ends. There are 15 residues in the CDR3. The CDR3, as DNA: TGCGCCAGCAGTCCAGGAGGACATTTGAACACTGAAGCTTTCTTT. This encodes CASSPGGHLNTEAFF.